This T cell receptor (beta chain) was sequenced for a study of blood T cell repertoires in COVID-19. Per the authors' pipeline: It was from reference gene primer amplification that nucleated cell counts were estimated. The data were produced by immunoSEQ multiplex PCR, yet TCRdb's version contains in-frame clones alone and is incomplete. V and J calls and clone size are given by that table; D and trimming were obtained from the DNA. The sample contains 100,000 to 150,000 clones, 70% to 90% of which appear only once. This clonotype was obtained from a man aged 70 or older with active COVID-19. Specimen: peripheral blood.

CDR3 region: CASSITDYNEQFF. Here the CDR3 DNA reads TGTGCCAGTAGTATAACAGACTACAATGAGCAGTTCTTC. The V and J genes are TRBV19 and TRBJ2-1; D not resolved. Germline V gene data show CDR1 as LNHDA and CDR2 as SQIVND (reference sequence). V was trimmed by 2 bases and J by 3 bases, leaving 5 bases between them. The CDR3 is 13 amino acids.